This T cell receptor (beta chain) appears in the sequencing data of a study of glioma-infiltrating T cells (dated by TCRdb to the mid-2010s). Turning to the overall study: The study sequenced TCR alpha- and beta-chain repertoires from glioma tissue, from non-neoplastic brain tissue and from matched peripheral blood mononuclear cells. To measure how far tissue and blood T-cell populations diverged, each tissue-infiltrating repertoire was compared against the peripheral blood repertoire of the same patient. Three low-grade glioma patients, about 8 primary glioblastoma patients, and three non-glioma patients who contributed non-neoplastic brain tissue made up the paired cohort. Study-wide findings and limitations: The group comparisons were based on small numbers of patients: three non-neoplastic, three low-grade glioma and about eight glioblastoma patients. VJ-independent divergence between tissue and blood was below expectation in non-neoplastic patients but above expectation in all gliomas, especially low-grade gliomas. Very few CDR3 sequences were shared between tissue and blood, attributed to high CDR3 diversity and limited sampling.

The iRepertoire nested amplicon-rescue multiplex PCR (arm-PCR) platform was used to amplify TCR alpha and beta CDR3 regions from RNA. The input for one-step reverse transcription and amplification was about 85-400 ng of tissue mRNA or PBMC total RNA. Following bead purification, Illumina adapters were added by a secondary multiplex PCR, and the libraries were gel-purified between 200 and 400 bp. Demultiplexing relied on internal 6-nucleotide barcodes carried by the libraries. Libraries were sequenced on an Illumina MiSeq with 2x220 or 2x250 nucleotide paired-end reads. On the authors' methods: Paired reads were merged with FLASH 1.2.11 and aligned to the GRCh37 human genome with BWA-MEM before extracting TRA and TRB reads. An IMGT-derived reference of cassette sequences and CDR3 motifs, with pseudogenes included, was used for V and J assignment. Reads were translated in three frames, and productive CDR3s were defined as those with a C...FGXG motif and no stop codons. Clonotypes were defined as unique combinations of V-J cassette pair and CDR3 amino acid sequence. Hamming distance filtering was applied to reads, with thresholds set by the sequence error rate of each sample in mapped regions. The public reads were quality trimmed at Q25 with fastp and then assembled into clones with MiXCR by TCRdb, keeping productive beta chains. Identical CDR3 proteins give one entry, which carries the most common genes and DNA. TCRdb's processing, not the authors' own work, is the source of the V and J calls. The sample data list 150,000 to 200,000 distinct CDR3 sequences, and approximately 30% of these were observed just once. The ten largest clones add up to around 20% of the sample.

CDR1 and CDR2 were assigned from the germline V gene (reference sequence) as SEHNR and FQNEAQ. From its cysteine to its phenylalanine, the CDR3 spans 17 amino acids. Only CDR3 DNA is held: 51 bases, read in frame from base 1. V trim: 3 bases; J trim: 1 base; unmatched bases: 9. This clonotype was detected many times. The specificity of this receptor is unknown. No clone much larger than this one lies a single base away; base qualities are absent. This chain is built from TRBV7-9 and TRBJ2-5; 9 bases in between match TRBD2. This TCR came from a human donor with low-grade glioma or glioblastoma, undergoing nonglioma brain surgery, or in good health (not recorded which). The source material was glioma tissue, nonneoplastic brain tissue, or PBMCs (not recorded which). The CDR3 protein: CASSFGLAGRTQETQYF. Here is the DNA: TGTGCCAGCAGCTTCGGGCTAGCGGGAAGAACCCAAGAGACCCAGTACTTC.